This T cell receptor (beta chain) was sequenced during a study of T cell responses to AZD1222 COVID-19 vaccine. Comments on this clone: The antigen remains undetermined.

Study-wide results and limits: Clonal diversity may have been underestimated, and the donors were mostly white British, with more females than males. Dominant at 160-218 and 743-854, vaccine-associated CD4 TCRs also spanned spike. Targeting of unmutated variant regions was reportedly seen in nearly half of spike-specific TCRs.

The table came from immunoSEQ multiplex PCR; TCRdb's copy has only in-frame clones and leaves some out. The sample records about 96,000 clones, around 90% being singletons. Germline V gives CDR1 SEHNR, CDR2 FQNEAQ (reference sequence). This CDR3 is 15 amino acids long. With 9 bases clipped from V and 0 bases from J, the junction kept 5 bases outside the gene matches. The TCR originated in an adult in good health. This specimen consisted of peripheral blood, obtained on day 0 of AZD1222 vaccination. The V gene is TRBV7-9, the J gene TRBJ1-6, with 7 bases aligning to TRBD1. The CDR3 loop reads CASGGDSSYNSPLHF. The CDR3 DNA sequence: TGTGCCAGTGGGGGGGACAGCTCCTATAATTCACCCCTCCACTTT. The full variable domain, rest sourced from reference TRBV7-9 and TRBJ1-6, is DTGVSQNPRHKITKRGQNVTFRCDPISEHNRLYWYRQTLGQGPEFLTYFQNEAQLEKSRLLSDRFSAERPKGSFSTLEIQRTEQGDSAMYLCASGGDSSYNSPLHFGNGTRLTVT.